The TCR beta chain under discussion was sequenced for a study of OX40 agonist ivuxolimab in advanced cancers. This table comes from immunoSEQ multiplex PCR, and its TCRdb copy is limited to in-frame clones, with some not included. The sample includes tens of thousands of clones, around 83% of them seen just once. The CDR3 is 15 amino acids. The germline gives CDR1 SGDLS, CDR2 YYNGEE. J was trimmed by 5 bases and V by 4 bases; bases with no gene match: 10. The source is an adult with an advanced solid tumor such as melanoma, head and neck, liver or kidney cancer. The J gene is TRBJ2-7, the V gene TRBV9; TRBD1 aligns across 9 bases. The specimen comprised CD4+ or CD8+ T cells sorted from blood, sampled in a trial of the OX40 agonist ivuxolimab. This CDR3 is CASSQKGDRDHEQYF. CDR3 in DNA: TGTGCCAGCAGCCAGAAGGGGGACAGGGACCACGAGCAGTACTTC.